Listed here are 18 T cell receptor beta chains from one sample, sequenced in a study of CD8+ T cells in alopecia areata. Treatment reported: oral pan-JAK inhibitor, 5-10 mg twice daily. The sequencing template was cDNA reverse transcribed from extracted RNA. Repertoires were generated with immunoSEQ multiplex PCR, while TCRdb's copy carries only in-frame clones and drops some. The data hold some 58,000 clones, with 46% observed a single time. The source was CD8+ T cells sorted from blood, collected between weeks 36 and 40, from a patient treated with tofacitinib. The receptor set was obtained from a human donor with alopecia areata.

DNA of the CDR3: TGTGCCATCAGTGAGTTGGGAGGGGAGACAGATACGCAGTATTTT. Protein sequence: CAISELGGETDTQYF. The chain employs TRBV10-3 and TRBJ2-3, with 7 bases that match TRBD2. Trimming took 1 base from V and 3 from J; bases not matched to a gene: 4. CDR1 ENHRY and CDR2 SYGVKD come from the germline V gene. The CDR3 consists of 15 residues.

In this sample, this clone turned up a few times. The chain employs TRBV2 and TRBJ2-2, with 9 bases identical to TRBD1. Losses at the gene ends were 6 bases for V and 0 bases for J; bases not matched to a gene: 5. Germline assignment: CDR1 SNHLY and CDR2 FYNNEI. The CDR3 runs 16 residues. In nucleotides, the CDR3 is TGTGCCAGCAGCCCGACAGGGGGGTCGAACACCGGGGAGCTGTTTTTT. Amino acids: CASSPTGGSNTGELFF.

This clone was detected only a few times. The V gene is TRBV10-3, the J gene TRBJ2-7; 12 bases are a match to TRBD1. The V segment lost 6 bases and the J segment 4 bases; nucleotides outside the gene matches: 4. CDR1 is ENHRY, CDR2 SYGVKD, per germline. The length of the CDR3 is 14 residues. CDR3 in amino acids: CAIRPGQGAYEQYF. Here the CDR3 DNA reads TGTGCCATCAGGCCGGGACAGGGGGCGTACGAGCAGTACTTC.

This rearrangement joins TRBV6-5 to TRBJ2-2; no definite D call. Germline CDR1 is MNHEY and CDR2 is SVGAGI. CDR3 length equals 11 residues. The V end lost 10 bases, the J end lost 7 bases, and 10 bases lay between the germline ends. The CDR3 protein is CATVRVGELFF. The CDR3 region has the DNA TGTGCCACCGTTAGGGTCGGGGAGCTGTTTTTT.

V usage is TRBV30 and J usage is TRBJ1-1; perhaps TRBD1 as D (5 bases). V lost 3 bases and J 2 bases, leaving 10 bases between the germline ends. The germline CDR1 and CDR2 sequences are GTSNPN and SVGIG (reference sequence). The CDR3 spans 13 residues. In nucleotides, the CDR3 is TGTGCCTGGAGGGATGACAGTAACACTGAAGCTTTCTTT. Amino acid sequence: CAWRDDSNTEAFF.

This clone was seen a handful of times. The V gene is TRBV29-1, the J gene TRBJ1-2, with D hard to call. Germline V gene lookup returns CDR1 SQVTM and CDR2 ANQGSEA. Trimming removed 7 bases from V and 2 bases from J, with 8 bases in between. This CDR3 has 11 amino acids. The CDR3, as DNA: TGCAGCGCAACAGAGAACTATGGCTACACCTTC. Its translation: CSATENYGYTF.

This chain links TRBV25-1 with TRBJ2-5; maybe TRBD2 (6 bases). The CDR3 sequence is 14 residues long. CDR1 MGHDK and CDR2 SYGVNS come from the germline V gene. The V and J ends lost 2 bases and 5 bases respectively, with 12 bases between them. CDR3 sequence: CASSETSFLETQYF. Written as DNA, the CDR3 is TGTGCCAGCAGTGAAACTAGCTTTCTGGAGACCCAGTACTTC.

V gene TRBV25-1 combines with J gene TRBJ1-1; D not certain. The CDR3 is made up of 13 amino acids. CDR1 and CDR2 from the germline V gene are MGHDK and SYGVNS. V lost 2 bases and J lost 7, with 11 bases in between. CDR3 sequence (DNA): TGTGCCAGCAGTGAACCGGGTATTGGTGAAGCTTTCTTT. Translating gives CASSEPGIGEAFF. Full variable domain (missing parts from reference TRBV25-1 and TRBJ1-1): EADIYQTPRYLVIGTGKKITLECSQTMGHDKMYWYQQDPGMELHLIHYSYGVNSTEKGDLSSESTVSRIRTEHFPLTLESARPSHTSQYLCASSEPGIGEAFFGQGTRLTVV.

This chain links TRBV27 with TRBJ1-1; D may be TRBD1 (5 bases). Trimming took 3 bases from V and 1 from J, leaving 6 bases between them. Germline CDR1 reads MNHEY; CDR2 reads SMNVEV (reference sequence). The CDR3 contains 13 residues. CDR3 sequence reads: CASSFGQNTEAFF. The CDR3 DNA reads TGTGCCAGCAGTTTTGGACAGAACACTGAAGCTTTCTTT.

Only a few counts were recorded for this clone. In nucleotides, the CDR3 is TGCGCCAGCAGCCTCCGTGGGGGGCTGAACACTGAAGCTTTCTTT. Its protein product is CASSLRGGLNTEAFF. The gene calls are TRBV5-1 and TRBJ1-1, with a weak D call TRBD1 (6 bases). The germline V gene encodes CDR1 SGHRS and CDR2 YFSETQ. The germline V and J ends were trimmed by 4 bases and 0 bases, with 13 bases remaining between them. The CDR3 consists of 15 residues.

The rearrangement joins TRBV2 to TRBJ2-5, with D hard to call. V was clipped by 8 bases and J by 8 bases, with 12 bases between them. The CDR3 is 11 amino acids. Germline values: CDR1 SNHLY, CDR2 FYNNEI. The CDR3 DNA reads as TGTGCCAGCCGGACGGGCCGCACCCAGTACTTC. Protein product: CASRTGRTQYF.

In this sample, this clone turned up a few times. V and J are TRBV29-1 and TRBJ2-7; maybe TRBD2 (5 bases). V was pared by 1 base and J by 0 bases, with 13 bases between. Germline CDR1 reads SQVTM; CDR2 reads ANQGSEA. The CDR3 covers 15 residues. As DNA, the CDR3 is TGCAGCGTTGAAGTAGGGAGCAGGAGCTCCTACGAGCAGTACTTC. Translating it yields CSVEVGSRSSYEQYF.

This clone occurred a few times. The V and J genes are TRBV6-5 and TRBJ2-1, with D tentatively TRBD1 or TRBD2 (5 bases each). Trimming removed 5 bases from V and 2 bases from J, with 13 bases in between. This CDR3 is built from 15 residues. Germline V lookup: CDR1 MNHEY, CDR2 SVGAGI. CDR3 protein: CASSPGAHPYNEQFF. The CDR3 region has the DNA TGTGCCAGCAGTCCCGGGGCGCACCCCTACAATGAGCAGTTCTTC.

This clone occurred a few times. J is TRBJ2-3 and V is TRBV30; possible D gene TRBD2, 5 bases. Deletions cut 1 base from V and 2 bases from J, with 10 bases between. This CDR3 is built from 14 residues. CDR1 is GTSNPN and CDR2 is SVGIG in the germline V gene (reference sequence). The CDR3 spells CAWSGVATTDTQYF. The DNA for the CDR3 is TGTGCCTGGAGTGGGGTAGCGACCACAGATACGCAGTATTTT.

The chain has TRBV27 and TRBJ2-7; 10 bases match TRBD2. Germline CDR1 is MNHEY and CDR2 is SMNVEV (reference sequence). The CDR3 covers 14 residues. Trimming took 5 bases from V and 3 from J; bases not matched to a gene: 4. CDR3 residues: CASSPLAGVYEQYF. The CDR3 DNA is TGTGCCAGCAGTCCGCTAGCGGGAGTCTACGAGCAGTACTTC.

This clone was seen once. CDR3 coding DNA: TGTGCCAGCAGCTTATTGTTGGCCGGGGAGCTGTTTTTT. Protein product: CASSLLLAGELFF. The genes are TRBV7-3 and TRBJ2-2; no firm D call. Looked up from germline, CDR1 is SGHTA and CDR2 is FQGTGA. This CDR3 is built from 13 residues. Trimming left V 2 bases short and J 6 bases short, with 7 bases between.

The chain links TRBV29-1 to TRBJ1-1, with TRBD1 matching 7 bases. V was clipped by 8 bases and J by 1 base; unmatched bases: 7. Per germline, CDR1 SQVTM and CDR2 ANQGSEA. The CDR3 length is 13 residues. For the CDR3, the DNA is TGCAGCCAAGACAGGGATGAGAACACTGAAGCTTTCTTT. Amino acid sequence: CSQDRDENTEAFF.

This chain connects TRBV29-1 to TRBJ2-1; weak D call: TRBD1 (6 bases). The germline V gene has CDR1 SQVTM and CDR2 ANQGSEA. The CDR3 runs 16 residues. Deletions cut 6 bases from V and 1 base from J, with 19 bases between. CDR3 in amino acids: CSVGPLQGSSYNEQFF. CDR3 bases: TGCAGCGTGGGTCCATTACAGGGATCATCCTACAATGAGCAGTTCTTC.